This is a list of T cell receptor beta chains from one sample in a study of blood T cell repertoires in COVID-19. This table comes from immunoSEQ multiplex PCR, and its TCRdb copy is limited to in-frame clones, with some not included. The sample comprises roughly 160,000 clones, 80% of which are singletons, and about 3.7% rests with the top ten. The sequencing input was PBMCs or T cells enriched from blood (not recorded which). The receptors here all came from a woman aged 55-69 years who had recovered from COVID-19. The CDR3 runs from the conserved cysteine through the conserved F or W. D genes are given only for firm matches. Clone size is stated in some rows and not others, as once, few, many or a class when expanded.

CDR3 protein: CASSLGSHGETQYF
CDR3 DNA: TGTGCCAGCAGCTTGGGGTCACACGGGGAGACCCAGTACTTC
clone size: .
J gene: TRBJ2-5
V gene: TRBV5-5
D gene: .

CDR3 protein: CASSPPGGKNTEAFF
CDR3 DNA: TGTGCCAGCTCACCACCCGGCGGGAAAAACACTGAAGCTTTCTTT
clone size: .
J gene: TRBJ1-1
V gene: TRBV18
D gene: .

CDR3 protein: CASNGGVYSGANVLTF
CDR3 DNA: TGTGCCAGTAATGGGGGCGTTTACTCTGGGGCCAACGTCCTGACTTTC
clone size: many
J gene: TRBJ2-6
V gene: TRBV19
D gene: .

CDR3 protein: CSVSTGTNYGYTF
CDR3 DNA: TGCAGCGTTTCGACAGGGACTAACTATGGCTACACCTTC
clone size: once
J gene: TRBJ1-2
V gene: TRBV29-1
D gene: TRBD1

CDR3 protein: CASSLQPTSGGALRTDTQYF
CDR3 DNA: TGTGCCAGCAGCCTCCAACCCACTAGCGGGGGGGCCCTCCGCACAGATACGCAGTATTTT
clone size: once
J gene: TRBJ2-3
V gene: TRBV3-1/TRBV3-2
D gene: TRBD2

CDR3 protein: CATSEWDKEGTQYF
CDR3 DNA: TGTGCCACCAGTGAGTGGGACAAGGAAGGGACCCAGTACTTC
clone size: .
J gene: TRBJ2-5
V gene: TRBV24-1
D gene: .

CDR3 protein: CASSVGLAGLETQYF
CDR3 DNA: TGTGCCAGCAGCGTCGGACTAGCGGGTTTAGAGACCCAGTACTTC
clone size: .
J gene: TRBJ2-5
V gene: TRBV14
D gene: TRBD2

CDR3 protein: CASSFRGLAGGETQYF
CDR3 DNA: TGTGCCAGCAGCTTTAGGGGACTAGCTGGAGGAGAGACCCAGTACTTC
clone size: .
J gene: TRBJ2-5
V gene: TRBV11-2
D gene: TRBD2

CDR3 protein: CASSLAMQGVTEAFF
CDR3 DNA: TGTGCCAGCAGCTTGGCCATGCAGGGTGTCACTGAAGCTTTCTTT
clone size: .
J gene: TRBJ1-1
V gene: TRBV5-4
D gene: .

CDR3 protein: CAWSVPGGEGYGYTF
CDR3 DNA: TGTGCCTGGAGTGTACCTGGAGGGGAGGGGTATGGCTACACCTTC
clone size: once
J gene: TRBJ1-2
V gene: TRBV30
D gene: .

CDR3 protein: CAWSVGDRGAPQHF
CDR3 DNA: TGTGCCTGGAGTGTAGGGGACAGGGGGGCCCCCCAGCATTTT
clone size: .
J gene: TRBJ1-5
V gene: TRBV30
D gene: TRBD1

CDR3 protein: CASSQGGPGELFF
CDR3 DNA: TGTGCCAGCAGCCAAGGGGGCCCCGGGGAGCTGTTTTTT
clone size: .
J gene: TRBJ2-2
V gene: TRBV14
D gene: .

CDR3 protein: CASRDRNIQYF
CDR3 DNA: TGCGCCAGCAGGGACAGAAACATTCAGTACTTC
clone size: .
J gene: TRBJ2-4
V gene: TRBV5-1
D gene: .

CDR3 protein: CASSLLTGGQPQHF
CDR3 DNA: TGTGCCAGTAGTCTCCTGACAGGCGGGCAGCCCCAGCATTTT
clone size: .
J gene: TRBJ1-5
V gene: TRBV19
D gene: .

CDR3 protein: CASSPTGVGRNTEAFF
CDR3 DNA: TGTGCCAGCTCACCGACAGGTGTAGGGAGGAACACTGAAGCTTTCTTT
clone size: .
J gene: TRBJ1-1
V gene: TRBV18
D gene: .

CDR3 protein: CASSKIGGADTQYF
CDR3 DNA: TGTGCCAGCAGCAAAATAGGGGGTGCTGATACGCAGTATTTT
clone size: .
J gene: TRBJ2-3
V gene: TRBV11-2
D gene: .

CDR3 protein: CASSTRQAEAFF
CDR3 DNA: TGTGCCAGTAGTACGCGACAGGCTGAAGCTTTCTTT
clone size: .
J gene: TRBJ1-1
V gene: TRBV19
D gene: .

CDR3 protein: CATSRGTAVTDTQYF
CDR3 DNA: TGTGCCACCAGCAGAGGGACAGCCGTCACAGATACGCAGTATTTT
clone size: .
J gene: TRBJ2-3
V gene: TRBV15
D gene: .

CDR3 protein: CASSLGGGNTIYF
CDR3 DNA: TGTGCCAGCAGCCTGGGGGGGGGAAACACCATATATTTT
clone size: few
J gene: TRBJ1-3
V gene: TRBV3-1/TRBV3-2
D gene: .

CDR3 protein: CASSLSLGQSSYNEQFF
CDR3 DNA: TGTGCCAGCAGTTTATCGCTCGGACAGAGCTCCTACAATGAGCAGTTCTTC
clone size: .
J gene: TRBJ2-1
V gene: TRBV27
D gene: .

CDR3 protein: CASSLDWDRSYEQYF
CDR3 DNA: TGTGCCAGCAGCTTAGATTGGGACAGATCCTACGAGCAGTACTTC
clone size: .
J gene: TRBJ2-7
V gene: TRBV7-2
D gene: TRBD1

CDR3 protein: CASGFQGLGGYTF
CDR3 DNA: TGTGCTAGTGGTTTTCAGGGACTGGGAGGCTACACCTTC
clone size: .
J gene: TRBJ1-2
V gene: TRBV12-5
D gene: .

CDR3 protein: CASREKQQWMCGYTF
CDR3 DNA: TGTGCCAGCAGGGAAAAACAGCAGTGGATGTGTGGCTACACCTTC
clone size: .
J gene: TRBJ1-2
V gene: TRBV25-1
D gene: .

CDR3 protein: CASSNRRDRGYGYTF
CDR3 DNA: TGTGCCAGCAGCAACCGGCGGGACAGGGGTTATGGCTACACCTTC
clone size: .
J gene: TRBJ1-2
V gene: TRBV21-1
D gene: .

CDR3 protein: CASSYQTGTGGNEQYF
CDR3 DNA: TGTGCCAGCAGTTACCAAACCGGGACAGGGGGAAACGAGCAGTACTTC
clone size: .
J gene: TRBJ2-7
V gene: TRBV6-6
D gene: TRBD1

CDR3 protein: CASSHVSGGRQPQHF
CDR3 DNA: TGCGCCAGCAGCCATGTTTCAGGGGGCCGGCAGCCCCAGCATTTT
clone size: .
J gene: TRBJ1-5
V gene: TRBV4-1
D gene: TRBD1